A selection of T cell receptor beta chains follows, all from one sample in a study of blood T cells in healthy people across ages. One entry per CDR3 protein, called by TCRdb with MiXCR from the 5' RACE reads. This table holds hundreds of thousands of distinct CDR3 sequences, roughly 21% found once. Specimen: blood. The origin of the receptors is a man aged 70-80 years in good health. Each CDR3 is given with its conserved first and last residue. D genes are given only for firm matches.

>NA|TRBJ2-5|TRBV12-3/TRBV12-4
CASSQNYGETQYF
>NA|TRBJ2-2|TRBV4-1
CASSFTGQLRDMDGELFF
>NA|TRBJ1-2|TRBV10-3
CAISESTAGGYTF
>NA|TRBJ2-1|TRBV3-1
CASSQVRENEQFF
>NA|TRBJ2-1|TRBV15
CATSRGRVSAAMDEQFF
>TRBD2|TRBJ2-7|TRBV4-3
CASSQDFLAETYEQYF
>TRBD1|TRBJ2-7|TRBV7-9
CASSSGQIGEQYF
>NA|TRBJ2-2|TRBV20-1
CSARTGTANTGELFF
>TRBD2|TRBJ2-5|TRBV28
CASSWTRKLQETQYF
>NA|TRBJ1-2|TRBV28
CTSSSTGYGCTF
>NA|TRBJ1-3|TRBV28
CASRERARSGNTIYF
>TRBD2|TRBJ2-2|TRBV11-2
CASTRLARGGELFF
>NA|TRBJ2-5|TRBV7-9
CASSQGYFQETQYF
>NA|TRBJ2-7|TRBV29-1
CSVASREIIEQYF
>NA|TRBJ2-1|TRBV7-9
CASSLEIGGEQFF
>TRBD1|TRBJ2-7|TRBV7-7
CASSYDRGAEQYF
>NA|TRBJ1-2|TRBV27
CASSLSGGQDYGYTF
>NA|TRBJ2-4|TRBV20-1
CSASKLSIPYF
>NA|TRBJ2-3|TRBV5-5
CASSLAPGNTDTQYF
>TRBD1|TRBJ2-2|TRBV6-6
CASQDRNSGELFF
>NA|TRBJ2-2|TRBV7-3
CASSPTGMAGELFF
>TRBD1|TRBJ1-4|TRBV3-1
CASTTGGAGTNEKLFF
>TRBD2|TRBJ2-1|TRBV6-2/TRBV6-3
CASRASGSAIHNEQFF
>NA|TRBJ2-2|TRBV19
CASGASRSTGELFF
>NA|NA|TRBV20-1
CSARDLGGGSYEQYF
>TRBD1|TRBJ2-5|TRBV19
CASSIRTGEETQYF
>NA|TRBJ2-7|TRBV5-1
CASRTDSPSSYEQYF